This TCR beta chain was recorded in a study of shared clonotypes between healthy human individuals. For this clone: Its target is not known.

The protocol was immunoSEQ multiplex PCR, while the TCRdb copy is restricted to in-frame clones and leaves out a portion. The sample has approximately 810,000 clones; 80% to 95% are singletons. Terminally differentiated effector memory CD45RA+ cells were excluded from the naive CD8 cells, which were CD45RO-negative and positively selected for CCR7. Donors comprised healthy HIV-negative adults lacking recent acute infections or vaccinations. V shed 8 bases and J shed 4 bases, with 15 bases lying between them. The CDR3 extends over 13 amino acids. CDR1 is SEHNR, CDR2 FQNEAQ, per germline (reference sequence). Study-level points and caveats: The sampled material consisted only of blood, and tissue repertoires are likely to differ.

The gene calls are TRBV7-9 and TRBJ2-7, with D perhaps TRBD1 (6 bases). This clonotype was sampled from a man aged 30 to 45 in good health. Sequencing was performed on naive CD8+ T cells sorted from blood. This CDR3 is CASAHSGTYEQYF. CDR3 nucleotide sequence: TGTGCCAGCGCTCACTCAGGGACATACGAGCAGTACTTC.